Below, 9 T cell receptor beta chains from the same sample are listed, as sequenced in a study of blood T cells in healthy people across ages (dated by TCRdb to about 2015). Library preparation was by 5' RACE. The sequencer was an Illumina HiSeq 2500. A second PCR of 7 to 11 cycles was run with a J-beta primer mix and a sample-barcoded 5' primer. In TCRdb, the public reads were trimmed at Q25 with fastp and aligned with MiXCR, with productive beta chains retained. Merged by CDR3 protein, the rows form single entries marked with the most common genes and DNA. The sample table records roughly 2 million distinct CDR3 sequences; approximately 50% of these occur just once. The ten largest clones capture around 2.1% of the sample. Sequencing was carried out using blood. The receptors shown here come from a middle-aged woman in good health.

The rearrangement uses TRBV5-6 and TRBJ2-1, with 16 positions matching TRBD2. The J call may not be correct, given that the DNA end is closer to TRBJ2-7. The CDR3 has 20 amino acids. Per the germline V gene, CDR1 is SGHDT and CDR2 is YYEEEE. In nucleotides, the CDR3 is TGTGCCAGCAGCGCGGTGGGACTAGCGGGGGGGCTCAGCTCCTACAATGAGCAGTACTTC. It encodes CASSAVGLAGGLSSYNEQYF.

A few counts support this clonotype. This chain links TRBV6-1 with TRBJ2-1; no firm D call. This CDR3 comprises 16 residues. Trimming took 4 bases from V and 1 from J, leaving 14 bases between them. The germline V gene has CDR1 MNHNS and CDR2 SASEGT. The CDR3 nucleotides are TGTGCCAGCAGTGTCAGCCTCGGTTTTTCCTACAATGAGCAGTTCTTC. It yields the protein CASSVSLGFSYNEQFF.

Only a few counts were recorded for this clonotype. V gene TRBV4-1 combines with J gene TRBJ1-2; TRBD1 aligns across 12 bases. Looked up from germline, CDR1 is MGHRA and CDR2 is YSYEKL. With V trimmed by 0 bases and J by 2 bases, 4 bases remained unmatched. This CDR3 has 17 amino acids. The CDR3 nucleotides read TGCGCCAGCAGCCAAGATTCGGGACAGGGGGCCAACTATGGCTACACCTTC. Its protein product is CASSQDSGQGANYGYTF.

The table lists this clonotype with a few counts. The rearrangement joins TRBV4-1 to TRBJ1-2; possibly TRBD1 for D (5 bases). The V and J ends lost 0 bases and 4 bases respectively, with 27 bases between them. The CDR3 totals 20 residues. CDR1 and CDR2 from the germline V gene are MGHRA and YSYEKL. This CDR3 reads CASSQDLGDSGSVQSYGYTF. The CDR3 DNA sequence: TGCGCCAGCAGCCAAGATTTAGGGGATTCCGGATCAGTGCAGAGCTATGGCTACACCTTC.

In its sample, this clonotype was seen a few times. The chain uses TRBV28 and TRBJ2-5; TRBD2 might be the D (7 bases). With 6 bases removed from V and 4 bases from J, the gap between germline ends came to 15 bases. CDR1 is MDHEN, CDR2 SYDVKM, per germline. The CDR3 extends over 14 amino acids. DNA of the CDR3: TGTGCCAGCAGCGCCCCCGGGGGGCGAGAGACCCAGTACTTC. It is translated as CASSAPGGRETQYF. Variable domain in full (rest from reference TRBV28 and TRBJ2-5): DVKVTQSSRYLVKRTGEKVFLECVQDMDHENMFWYRQDPGLGLRLIYFSYDVKMKEKGDIPEGYSVSREKKERFSLILESASTNQTSMYLCASSAPGGRETQYFGPGTRLLVL.

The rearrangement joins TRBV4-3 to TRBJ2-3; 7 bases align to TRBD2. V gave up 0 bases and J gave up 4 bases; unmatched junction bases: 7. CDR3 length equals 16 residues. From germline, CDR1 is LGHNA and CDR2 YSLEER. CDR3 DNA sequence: TGCGCCAGCAGCCAAGATCGGGGGGTAAGGGCAGATACGCAGTATTTT. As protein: CASSQDRGVRADTQYF.

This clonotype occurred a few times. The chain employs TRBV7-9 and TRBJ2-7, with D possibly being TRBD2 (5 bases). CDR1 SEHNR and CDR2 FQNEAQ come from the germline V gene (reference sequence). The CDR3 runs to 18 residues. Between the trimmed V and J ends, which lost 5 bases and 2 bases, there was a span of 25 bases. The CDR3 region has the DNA TGTGCCAGCAGCGCAAGCCCCCTCGGGGTAGCCCAAACCTACGAGCAGTACTTC. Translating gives CASSASPLGVAQTYEQYF.

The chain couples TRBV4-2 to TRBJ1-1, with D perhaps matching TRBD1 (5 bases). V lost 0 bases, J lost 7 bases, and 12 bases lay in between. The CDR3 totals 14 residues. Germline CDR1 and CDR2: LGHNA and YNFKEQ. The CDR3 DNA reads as TGTGCCAGCAGCCAAGAGTTTTGGGACGGTGAAGCTTTCTTT. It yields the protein CASSQEFWDGEAFF.

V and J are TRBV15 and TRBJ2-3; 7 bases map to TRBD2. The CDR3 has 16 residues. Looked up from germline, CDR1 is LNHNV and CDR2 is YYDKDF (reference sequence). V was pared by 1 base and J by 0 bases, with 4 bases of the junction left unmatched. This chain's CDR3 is CATSRGGEGSTDTQYF. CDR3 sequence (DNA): TGTGCCACCAGCAGAGGCGGGGAGGGGAGCACAGATACGCAGTATTTT. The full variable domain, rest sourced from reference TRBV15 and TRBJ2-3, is DAMVIQNPRYQVTQFGKPVTLSCSQTLNHNVMYWYQQKSSQAPKLLFHYYDKDFNNEADTPDNFQSRRPNTSFCFLDIRSPGLGDTAMYLCATSRGGEGSTDTQYFGPGTRLTVL.